These 5 T cell receptor beta chains were all obtained from the same sample, sequenced in a study of T cells in Graves' hyperthyroidism and ophthalmopathy. The source material, RNA transcripts, was used to amplify TCR beta CDR3 regions. Carried out on the TCR CDR3, a first-round RT-PCR used the HTBI primer set. MiXCR was run by TCRdb on the multiplex PCR reads, yielding one entry per CDR3 protein. Of fewer than 550,000 distinct CDR3 sequences in the sample, around 22% were seen once. The specimen was blood. All receptors derive from a woman aged 25-40 years with Graves' ophthalmopathy.

This clonotype was picked up many times. The chain couples TRBV6-1 to TRBJ2-6; 7 bases match TRBD1. This CDR3 is built from 15 residues. Per the germline V gene, CDR1 is MNHNS and CDR2 is SASEGT. V trimming: 7 bases; J trimming: 4 bases; junction bases outside the gene matches: 7. The CDR3 protein is CASTHRGPGANVLTF. CDR3 nucleotide sequence: TGTGCCAGCACCCATAGGGGGCCGGGGGCCAACGTCCTGACTTTC.

The sample holds many counts of this clonotype. This chain joins TRBV7-2 and TRBJ2-5; D is undetermined. Trimming took 5 bases from V and 4 from J, leaving 11 bases between them. The CDR3 consists of 13 residues. Germline assignment: CDR1 SGHTA and CDR2 FQGNSA. The CDR3 protein is CASSPTEGETQYF. CDR3 bases: TGTGCCAGCAGCCCGACGGAAGGAGAGACCCAGTACTTC. Drawing the rest from reference TRBV7-2 and TRBJ2-5, the complete variable domain is GAGVSQSPSNKVTEKGKDVELRCDPISGHTALYWYRQSLGQGLEFLIYFQGNSAPDKSGLPSDRFSAERTGGSVSTLTIQRTQQEDSAVYLCASSPTEGETQYFGPGTRLLVL.

Many counts were recorded for this clonotype. V and J are TRBV6-5 and TRBJ1-3; the match to TRBD1 covers 10 bases. The CDR3 sequence is 16 residues long. After removal of 2 bases from V and 2 bases from J, the junction contained 3 bases not matched to a gene. Germline CDR1 reads MNHEY; CDR2 reads SVGAGI. CDR3: CASSYGQGGTGNTIYF. CDR3 nucleotides: TGTGCCAGCAGTTACGGACAGGGGGGAACTGGAAACACCATATATTTT.

V is TRBV6-1 and J is TRBJ1-3; unclear D gene. Trimming cost V 6 bases and J 2 bases, with 14 bases left between them. This CDR3 has 15 amino acids. CDR1 is MNHNS and CDR2 is SASEGT in the germline V gene. The CDR3 bases are TGTGCCAGCAGGGAGATGGGGAGTACTGGAAACACCATATATTTT. It yields the protein CASREMGSTGNTIYF.

V and J are TRBV12-3 or TRBV12-4 and TRBJ1-2, with 8 bases fitting TRBD1. Trimming cost V 4 bases and J 6 bases; bases outside gene matches: 7. This CDR3 is 14 amino acids long. The DNA for the CDR3 is TGTGCCAGCAGTTACTCGACAGGGGCGAATGGCTACACCTTC. It yields the protein CASSYSTGANGYTF.